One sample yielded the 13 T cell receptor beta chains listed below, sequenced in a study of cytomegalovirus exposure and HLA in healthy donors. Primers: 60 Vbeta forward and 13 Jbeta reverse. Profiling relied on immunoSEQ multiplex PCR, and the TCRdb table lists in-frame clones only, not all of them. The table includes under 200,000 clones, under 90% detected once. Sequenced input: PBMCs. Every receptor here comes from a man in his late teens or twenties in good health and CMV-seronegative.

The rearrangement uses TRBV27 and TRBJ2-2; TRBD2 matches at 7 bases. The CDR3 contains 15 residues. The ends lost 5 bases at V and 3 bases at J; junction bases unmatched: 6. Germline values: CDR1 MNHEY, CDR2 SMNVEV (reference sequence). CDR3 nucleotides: TGTGCCAGCAGTCTTACTCGGGGGGACACCGGGGAGCTGTTTTTT. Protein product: CASSLTRGDTGELFF.

The CDR3 region has the DNA TGTGCCAGCTCACCGGGACAGCCTAGCAATCAGCCCCAGCATTTT. This sequence encodes CASSPGQPSNQPQHF. The chain recombines TRBV18 with TRBJ1-5; 7 bases line up with TRBD1. The ends lost 3 bases at V and 0 bases at J; junction bases unmatched: 2. Germline V gene data show CDR1 as KGHSH and CDR2 as LQKENI. The length of the CDR3 is 15 residues.

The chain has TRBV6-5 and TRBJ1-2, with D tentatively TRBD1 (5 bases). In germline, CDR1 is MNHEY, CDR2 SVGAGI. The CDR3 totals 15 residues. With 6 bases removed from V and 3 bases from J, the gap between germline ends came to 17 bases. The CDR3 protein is CASRSQVQGYYGYTF. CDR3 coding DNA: TGTGCCAGCAGATCTCAGGTTCAGGGTTACTATGGCTACACCTTC.

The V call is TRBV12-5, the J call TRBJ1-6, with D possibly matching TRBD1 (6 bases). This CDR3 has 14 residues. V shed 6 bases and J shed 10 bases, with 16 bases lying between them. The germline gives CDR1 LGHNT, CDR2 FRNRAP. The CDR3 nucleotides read TGTGCTAGTGGCCCCGGGGGGCCGGGATCACCCCTCCACTTT. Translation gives CASGPGGPGSPLHF.

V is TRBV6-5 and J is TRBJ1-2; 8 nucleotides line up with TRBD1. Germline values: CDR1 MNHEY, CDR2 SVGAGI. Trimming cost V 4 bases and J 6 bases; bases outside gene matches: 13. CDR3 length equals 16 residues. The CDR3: CASSLTTGGLSDGYTF. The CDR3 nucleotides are TGTGCCAGCAGTTTAACTACAGGGGGTTTAAGCGATGGCTACACCTTC.

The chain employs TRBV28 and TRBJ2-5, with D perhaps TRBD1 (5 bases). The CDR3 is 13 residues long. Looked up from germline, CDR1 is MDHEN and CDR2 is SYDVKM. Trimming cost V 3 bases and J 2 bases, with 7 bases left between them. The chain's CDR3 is CASSFPGQETQYF. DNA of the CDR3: TGTGCCAGCAGTTTCCCAGGGCAAGAGACCCAGTACTTC.

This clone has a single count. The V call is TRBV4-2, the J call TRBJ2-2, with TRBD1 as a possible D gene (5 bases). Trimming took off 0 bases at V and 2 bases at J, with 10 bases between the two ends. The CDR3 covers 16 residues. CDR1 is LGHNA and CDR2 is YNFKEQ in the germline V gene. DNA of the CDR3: TGTGCCAGCAGCCAAGAGGGCAGGGTAAACACCGGGGAGCTGTTTTTT. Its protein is CASSQEGRVNTGELFF.

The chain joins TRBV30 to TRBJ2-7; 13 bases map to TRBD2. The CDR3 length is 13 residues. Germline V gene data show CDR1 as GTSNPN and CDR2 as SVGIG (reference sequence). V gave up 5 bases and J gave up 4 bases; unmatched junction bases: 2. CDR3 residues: CAWSGLAGYEQYF. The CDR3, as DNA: TGTGCCTGGTCGGGACTAGCGGGGTACGAGCAGTACTTC.

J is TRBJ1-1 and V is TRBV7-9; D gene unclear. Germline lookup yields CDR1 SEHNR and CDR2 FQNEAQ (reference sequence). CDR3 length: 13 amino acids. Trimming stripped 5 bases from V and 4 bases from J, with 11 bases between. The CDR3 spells CASSLPAGTEAFF. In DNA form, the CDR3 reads TGTGCCAGCAGCCTCCCCGCCGGCACTGAAGCTTTCTTT. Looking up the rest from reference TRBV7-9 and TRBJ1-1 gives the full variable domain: DTGVSQNPRHKITKRGQNVTFRCDPISEHNRLYWYRQTLGQGPEFLTYFQNEAQLEKSRLLSDRFSAERPKGSFSTLEIQRTEQGDSAMYLCASSLPAGTEAFFGQGTRLTVV.

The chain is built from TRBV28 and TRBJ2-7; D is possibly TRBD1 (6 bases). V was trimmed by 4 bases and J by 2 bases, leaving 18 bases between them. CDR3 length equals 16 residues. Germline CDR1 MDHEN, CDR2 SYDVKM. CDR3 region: CASSSLGAPRPYEQYF. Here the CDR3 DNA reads TGTGCCAGCAGTTCTTTGGGGGCACCTCGGCCCTACGAGCAGTACTTC. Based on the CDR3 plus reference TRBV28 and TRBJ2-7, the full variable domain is DVKVTQSSRYLVKRTGEKVFLECVQDMDHENMFWYRQDPGLGLRLIYFSYDVKMKEKGDIPEGYSVSREKKERFSLILESASTNQTSMYLCASSSLGAPRPYEQYFGPGTRLTVT.

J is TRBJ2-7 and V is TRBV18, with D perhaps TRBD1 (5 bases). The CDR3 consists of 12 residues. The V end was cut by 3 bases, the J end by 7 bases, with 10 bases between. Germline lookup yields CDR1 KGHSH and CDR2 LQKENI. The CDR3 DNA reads TGTGCCAGCTCACCCGCGCAGGGTGAGCAGTACTTC. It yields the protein CASSPAQGEQYF.

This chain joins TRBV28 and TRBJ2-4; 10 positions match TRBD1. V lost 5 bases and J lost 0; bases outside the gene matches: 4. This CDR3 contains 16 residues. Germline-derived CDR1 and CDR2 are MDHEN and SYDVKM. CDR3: CASSIGTGVAKNIQYF. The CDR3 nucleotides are TGTGCCAGCAGTATCGGGACAGGGGTAGCCAAAAACATTCAGTACTTC.

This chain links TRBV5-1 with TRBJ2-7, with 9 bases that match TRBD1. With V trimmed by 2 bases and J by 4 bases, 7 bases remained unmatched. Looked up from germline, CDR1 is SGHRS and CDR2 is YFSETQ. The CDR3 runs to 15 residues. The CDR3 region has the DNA TGCGCCAGCAGCTTATCCGGGACAGGGAAGTACGAGCAGTACTTC. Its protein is CASSLSGTGKYEQYF.